This T cell receptor beta chain stems from a study of blood T cell repertoires in COVID-19. About the study: COVID-19 samples, acute and convalescent, were from the United States, Italy and Spain. Nucleic acid was either cDNA or gDNA, and it came from T cells, B-cell-depleted T cells, or PBMCs.

This clone was counted a single time. This CDR3 comprises 14 residues. V trimming: 3 bases; J trimming: 4 bases; junction bases outside the gene matches: 4. Germline CDR1 is MGHRA and CDR2 is YSYEKL. In the authors' workflow: How many nucleated cells were present was estimated from reference gene primer amplification. Produced via immunoSEQ multiplex PCR; TCRdb's table is partial and in-frame only. The V and J calls and the clone size are those of that table, but D and trimming were determined from the DNA. This table has about 190,000 clones, roughly 90% appearing once. Sequencing was carried out using peripheral blood. The rearrangement links TRBV4-1 to TRBJ2-5; TRBD1 matches 8 bases. This TCR came from a middle-aged man with acute or convalescent COVID-19. The CDR3 DNA sequence: TGCGCCAGCAGCCAGAGGACAGGGCCAGAGACCCAGTACTTC. It is translated as CASSQRTGPETQYF.